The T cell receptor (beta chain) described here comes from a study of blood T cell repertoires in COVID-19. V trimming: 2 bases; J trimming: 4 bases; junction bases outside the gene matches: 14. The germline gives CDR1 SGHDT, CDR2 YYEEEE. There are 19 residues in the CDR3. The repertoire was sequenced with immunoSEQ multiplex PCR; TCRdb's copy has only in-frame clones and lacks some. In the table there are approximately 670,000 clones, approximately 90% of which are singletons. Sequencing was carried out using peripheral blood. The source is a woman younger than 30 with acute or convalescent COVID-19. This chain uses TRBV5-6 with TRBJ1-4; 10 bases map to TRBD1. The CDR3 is CASSFRDRGLTASNEKLFF. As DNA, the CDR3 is TGTGCCAGCAGCTTCCGGGACAGGGGTCTCACAGCGAGTAATGAAAAACTGTTTTTT.